This T cell receptor (beta chain) was observed in a study of cytomegalovirus exposure and HLA in healthy donors (dated by TCRdb to about 2017). Context from the whole study: An earlier analysis of some 620 of the donors reported approximately 280 Gb of sequence data and 100 million to 120 million unique TCR beta sequences obtained from about 170 million T cells. An early release that covered about 600 HLA-typed donors contained 250 to 350 gigabases of sequencing data and tens of millions of unique TCR sequences. Of the 350 to 400 genotyped donors, over 65% fell in the genetic ancestry cluster associated with self-reported Caucasian donors. The study aimed to test whether signatures of past pathogen exposure could be identified by cataloging public T cell receptors. The study used immunosequencing to profile the T cell repertoires of several hundred subjects and linked those repertoires to cytomegalovirus serostatus. A separate validation cohort of about 110 different subjects was used in addition to the 666-subject first cohort. High-throughput TCR immunosequencing, statistical association of individual TCRs with disease status, and machine learning were combined to predict cytomegalovirus infection status. A later analysis re-examined previously published TCR beta repertoires from more than 550 donors and added high-resolution HLA genotyping to investigate patterns of TCR occurrence. The later analysis used no new phenotypic data to find candidate immune exposures, relying instead on TCR beta sequences and their occurrence across donors. In an earlier analysis of more than 550 of the donors, high-throughput TCR beta sequencing was used to judge whether each TCR beta V gene segment behaved as functional or pseudogenic. Alongside the repertoire data, information on donor age, sex, ethnicity and CMV serostatus was compiled. A later genetic analysis used genome-wide SNP genotypes for about 55% of the 666 donors, treating that subset as a discovery cohort. All discovery cohort repertoires had been generated on a single sequencing platform. Class I and class II HLA loci were covered by the typing at four-digit resolution. Typing coverage varied by locus: roughly 629-630 donors for A, B, C, DRB1 and DQB1; more than 500 for DQA1; 606 for DPA1; roughly 450 for DPB1. Because of strong linkage in the cohort, five DR-DQ haplotypes were treated as single units for association and clustering. On average, 235,054 unique TCR beta nucleotide sequences were sequenced per donor among fewer than 500 genotyped donors of the cohort, with roughly 19% of those sequences being non-productive. Broad study findings and their caveats: Correlated functional status among segregating V segments might be attributable to linkage disequilibrium, but an unknown experimental factor could not be ruled out. Some IMGT-functional V segments, including TRBV6-2 and TRBV6-3, could not be told apart with the 87-base-pair reads, so those segments were excluded. In a later analysis, TCR association rates were found to vary across HLA loci, with the most associated TCRs seen for DRB1 alleles and the fewest for HLA-C alleles. V-gene and J-gene trimming of TCR beta chains was associated with a missense DCLRE1C variant in a later genetic analysis, and the association was replicated in an independent cohort. It was suggested by the authors that the approach could potentially be generalized to other disease states and immunological phenotypes. A later genetic analysis reported fewer N-insertions in productive TCRs among donors in an Asian-associated ancestry cluster than the roughly 700-donor mean. For the cohort, immune exposure information was limited to CMV serostatus. HLA typing was unavailable for some donors at each locus, so association tests used only the typed subset. Most TCR sequences were observed very rarely across donors, whereas some public TCRs were present in many individuals. A further reported finding was that TCR beta sequences accurately predicted the HLA-A and HLA-B alleles for most subjects in the first cohort. The presence/absence analyses assumed that sequencing depth was roughly uniform across donors, and that assumption may not be true. In an earlier analysis of some 550 of the donors, most TCR beta V segments were observed in productive rearrangements about 87% or about 30% of the time, broadly matching IMGT annotations. A later analysis found that most CMV-associated TCR beta chains appeared HLA-restricted, with HLA associations seemingly driven largely by CMV exposure. In the study, some 160 TCR beta chains were listed as associated with cytomegalovirus. Only TCR beta chains were sequenced in this cohort, and the absence of alpha or paired-chain data limited detectable features. A later analysis found that HLA-associated TCR beta chains were more clonally expanded and had lower generation probabilities than equally common non-associated chains. When HLA alleles, especially DR and DQ, strongly co-occurred, TCR associations were difficult to assign to individual alleles. The classifier was reported to diagnose cytomegalovirus status with high specificity and sensitivity in both the original and validation cohorts. In a later analysis, several top co-occurrence clusters were reported to appear linked to parvovirus B19, influenza, CMV and Epstein-Barr virus. A few of the identified cytomegalovirus-associated TCR beta chains were confirmed in vitro to be specific for cytomegalovirus antigens. Because counts were too low, 15 to 20 rarely observed V segments, including chromosome 9 orphons, were excluded from the earlier analysis of fewer than 650 of the donors. At a false discovery rate of 0.05, a later analysis linked 16,951 TCR beta sequences to specific HLA alleles. A cluster of highly shared sequence variants was judged likely to represent a technical artifact of the sequencing pipeline.

The cohort was made up of around 720 healthy bone marrow donors. At the time of sampling, every cohort member was nominally healthy, though immune exposures that went unrecorded were likely present. The donor was CMV seronegative and was included in the group of a few hundred seronegative cohort members. A peripheral blood sample was provided by each donor, and peripheral blood mononuclear cells were used for TCR beta sequencing. Genomic DNA was extracted from the blood cell samples with the Qiagen DNeasy Blood Extraction Kit. Receptors were amplified or captured by the immunoSEQ multiplex PCR assay. The multiplex PCR relied on a mix of 60 forward primers for TCR Vbeta segments and 13 reverse primers for TCR Jbeta segments. A multiplex PCR assay on genomic DNA amplified the CDR3 region of rearranged TCR beta genes. The amplified TCR beta libraries were sequenced on the Illumina HiSeq System as 87-base-pair reads. Turning to the authors' computational methods: A later analysis tallied roughly 76 million unique TCR beta chains across the 666 repertoires, and approximately 9.9 million of those chains were shared by two or more donors. A nearest-neighbor algorithm error-corrected the raw reads and collapsed the reads into unique sequences, merging closely related sequences to remove PCR and sequencing errors. V, D and J gene segments were assigned by aligning CDR3 sequences to IMGT reference sequences. Each retained sequence needed at least a six-nucleotide match to both a V gene segment and a J gene segment. Rearrangements were called productive when the CDR3 lacked stop codons and stayed in frame with V and J; all others were non-productive. CDR3 was defined according to IMGT convention as the region running from the second conserved V-encoded cysteine to the conserved J-encoded phenylalanine. The earlier analysis of some 580 of the donors excluded any sequence lacking an unambiguous match to a single V gene segment. An earlier analysis of several hundred of the donors called V segments functional above 56.7% productive rearrangements and segregating when the between-donor standard deviation exceeded 5%. To diagnose cytomegalovirus status from the catalog of TCR beta chain sequences, a statistical classification framework was built. A later analysis assigned V and J genes by comparing TCR nucleotide sequences with IMGT/GENE-DB human TR gene sequences. Using the TCRdist pipeline, a later analysis assigned CDR3 sequences along with most-parsimonious VDJ recombination scenarios. In a later analysis, each TCR beta chain was defined by its CDR3 amino acid sequence together with its V-gene family, and reads lacking a unique V-gene family were excluded. As a way to deal with suspected cross-contamination and a sequencing artifact, a later analysis dropped 450 to 600 nucleotide sequences that were highly shared and had low generation probability. In a later analysis, a clonal expansion index was calculated for each public chain from normalized within-repertoire ranks of inferred template counts. In a later analysis, generation probabilities were computed with a VDJ recombination model fitted to out-of-frame rearrangements, and the resulting probabilities were checked against IGoR. In a later analysis, hypergeometric tests were used to score TCR-TCR, TCR-HLA and TCR-CMV co-occurrence, with a repertoire-size bias correction applied to TCR pairs. To estimate false discovery rates, a later analysis permuted the HLA or CMV assignments 20 times. In a later analysis, co-occurring TCRs were grouped with DBSCAN, and TCRdist sequence similarity was added when clustering was performed within HLA-allele-positive subsets. Repertoires with fewer than 30,000 or more than 120,000 public chains, plus five repertoires with anomalous nucleotide sharing, were excluded from co-occurrence clustering. TCRdb mirrors the immuneACCESS table, restricted to in-frame sequences. Some clones are absent from its copies; in checked studies, under half trace to an unresolved V gene, and the reason for the others is unknown. D and trimming come from the DNA, and the V and J calls and clone size come from that table. The sample table shows 130,000 or so clones, and about 74% are seen once. Of the sample, 0.75% to 0.95% is held by the ten largest clones.

The sample holds a few counts of this clone. Its antigen remains undetermined. Base qualities are not provided; no much larger clone lies one nucleotide away. The cysteine opens and the phenylalanine closes a CDR3 of 14 amino acids. The sequence is cut down to CDR3 DNA, 42 bases in frame from base 1. The germline V gene (reference sequence) sets CDR1 to LNHDA and CDR2 to SQIVND. The germline V end is reduced by 5 bases and the J end by 3 bases; junction bases left unmatched: 2. Sequences were obtained from PBMCs. The V gene is TRBV19 and the J gene is TRBJ2-3, with TRBD2 matching 10 junction bases. This TCR came from a woman in her fifties or sixties in good health and CMV-seronegative. The CDR3 protein sequence reads: CASSAGLATDTQYF. The DNA sequence is TGTGCCAGTAGTGCGGGACTAGCGACAGATACGCAGTATTTT.